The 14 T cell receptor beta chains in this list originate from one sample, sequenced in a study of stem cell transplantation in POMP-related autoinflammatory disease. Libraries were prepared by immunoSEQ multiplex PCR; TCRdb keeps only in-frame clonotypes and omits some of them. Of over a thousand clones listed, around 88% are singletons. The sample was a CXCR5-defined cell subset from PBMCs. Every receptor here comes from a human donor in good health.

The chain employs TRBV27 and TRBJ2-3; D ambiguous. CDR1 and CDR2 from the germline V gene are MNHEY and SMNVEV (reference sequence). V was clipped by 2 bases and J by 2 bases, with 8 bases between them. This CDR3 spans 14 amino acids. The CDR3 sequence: CASSLTEPTDTQYF. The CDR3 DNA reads TGTGCCAGCAGTTTAACGGAACCCACAGATACGCAGTATTTT.

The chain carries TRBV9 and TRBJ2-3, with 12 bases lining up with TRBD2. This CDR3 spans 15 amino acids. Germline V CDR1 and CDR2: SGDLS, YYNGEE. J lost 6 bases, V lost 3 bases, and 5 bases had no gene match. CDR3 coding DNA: TGTGCCAGCAGCGCCCCTAGCGGGGGGGCGGATACGCAGTATTTT. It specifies CASSAPSGGADTQYF.

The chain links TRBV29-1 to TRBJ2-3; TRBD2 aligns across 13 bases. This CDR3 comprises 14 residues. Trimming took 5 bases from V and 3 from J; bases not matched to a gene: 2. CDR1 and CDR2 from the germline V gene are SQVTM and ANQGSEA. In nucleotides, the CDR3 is TGCAGCGTTAGACTAGCGGGAGGTACAGATACGCAGTATTTT. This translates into CSVRLAGGTDTQYF.

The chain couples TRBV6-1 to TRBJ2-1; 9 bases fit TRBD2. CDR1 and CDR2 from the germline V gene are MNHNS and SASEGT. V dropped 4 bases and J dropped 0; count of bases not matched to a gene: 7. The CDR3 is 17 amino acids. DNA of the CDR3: TGTGCCAGCAGTGCCGGATCGCGGGGGGGCTCCTACAATGAGCAGTTCTTC. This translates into CASSAGSRGGSYNEQFF.

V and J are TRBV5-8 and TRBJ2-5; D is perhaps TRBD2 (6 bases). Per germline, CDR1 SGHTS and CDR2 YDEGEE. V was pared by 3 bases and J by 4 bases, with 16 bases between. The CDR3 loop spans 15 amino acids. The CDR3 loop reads CASSYMGLGRETQYF. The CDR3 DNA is TGTGCCAGCAGCTACATGGGACTGGGGAGAGAGACCCAGTACTTC.

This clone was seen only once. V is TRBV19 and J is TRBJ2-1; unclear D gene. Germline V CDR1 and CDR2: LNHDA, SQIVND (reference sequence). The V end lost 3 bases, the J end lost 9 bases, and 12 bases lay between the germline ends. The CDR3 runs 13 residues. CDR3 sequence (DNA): TGTGCCAGTAGTATTGAAAATTCGGGTGAGCAGTTCTTC. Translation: CASSIENSGEQFF.

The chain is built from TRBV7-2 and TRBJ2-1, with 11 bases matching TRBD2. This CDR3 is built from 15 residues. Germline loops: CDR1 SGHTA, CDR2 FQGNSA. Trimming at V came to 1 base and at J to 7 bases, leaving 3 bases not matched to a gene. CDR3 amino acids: CASSLVASGGNEQFF. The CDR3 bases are TGTGCCAGCAGCTTAGTGGCTAGCGGGGGGAATGAGCAGTTCTTC. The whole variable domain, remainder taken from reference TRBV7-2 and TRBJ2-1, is GAGVSQSPSNKVTEKGKDVELRCDPISGHTALYWYRQSLGQGLEFLIYFQGNSAPDKSGLPSDRFSAERTGGSVSTLTIQRTQQEDSAVYLCASSLVASGGNEQFFGPGTRLTVL.

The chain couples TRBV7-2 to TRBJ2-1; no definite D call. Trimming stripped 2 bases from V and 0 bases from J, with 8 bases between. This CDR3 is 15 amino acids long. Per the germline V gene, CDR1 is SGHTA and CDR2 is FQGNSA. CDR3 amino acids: CASSLQPSSYNEQFF. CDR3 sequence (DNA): TGTGCCAGCAGCTTACAGCCGAGCTCCTACAATGAGCAGTTCTTC.

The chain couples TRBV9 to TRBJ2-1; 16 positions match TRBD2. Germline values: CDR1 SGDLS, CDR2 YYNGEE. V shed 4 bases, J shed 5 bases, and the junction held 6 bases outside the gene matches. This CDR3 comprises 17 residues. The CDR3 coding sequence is TGTGCCAGCAGCAGGGGACTAGCGGGAGGGCCCGACAATGAGCAGTTCTTC. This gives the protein CASSRGLAGGPDNEQFF. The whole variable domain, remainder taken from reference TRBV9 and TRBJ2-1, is DSGVTQTPKHLITATGQRVTLRCSPRSGDLSVYWYQQSLDQGLQFLIQYYNGEERAKGNILERFSAQQFPDLHSELNLSSLELGDSALYFCASSRGLAGGPDNEQFFGPGTRLTVL.

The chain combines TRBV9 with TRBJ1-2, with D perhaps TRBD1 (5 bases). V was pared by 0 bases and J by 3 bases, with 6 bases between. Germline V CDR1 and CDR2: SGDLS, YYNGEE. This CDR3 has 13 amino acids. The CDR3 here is CASSVVGDYGYTF. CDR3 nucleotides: TGTGCCAGCAGCGTAGTAGGGGACTATGGCTACACCTTC. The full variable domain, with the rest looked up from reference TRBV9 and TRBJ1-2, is DSGVTQTPKHLITATGQRVTLRCSPRSGDLSVYWYQQSLDQGLQFLIQYYNGEERAKGNILERFSAQQFPDLHSELNLSSLELGDSALYFCASSVVGDYGYTFGSGTRLTVV.

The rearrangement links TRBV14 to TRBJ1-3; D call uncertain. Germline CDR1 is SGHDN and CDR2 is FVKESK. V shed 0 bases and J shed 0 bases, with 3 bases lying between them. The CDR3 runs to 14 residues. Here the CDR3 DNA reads TGTGCCAGCAGCCAAGATTACTCTGGAAACACCATATATTTT. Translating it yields CASSQDYSGNTIYF.

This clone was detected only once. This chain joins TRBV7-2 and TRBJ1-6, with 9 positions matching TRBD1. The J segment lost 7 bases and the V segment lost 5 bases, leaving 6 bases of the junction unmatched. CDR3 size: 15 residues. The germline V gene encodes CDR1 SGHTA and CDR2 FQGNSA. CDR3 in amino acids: CASSRTGVENSPLHF. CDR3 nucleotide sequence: TGTGCCAGCAGCCGGACAGGGGTTGAGAATTCACCCCTCCACTTT.

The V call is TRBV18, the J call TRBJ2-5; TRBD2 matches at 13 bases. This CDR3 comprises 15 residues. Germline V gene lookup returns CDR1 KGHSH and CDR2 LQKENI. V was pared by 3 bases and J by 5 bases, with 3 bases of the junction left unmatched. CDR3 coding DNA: TGTGCCAGCTCACCGAAGACTAGCGGGGGGGAGACCCAGTACTTC. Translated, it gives CASSPKTSGGETQYF.

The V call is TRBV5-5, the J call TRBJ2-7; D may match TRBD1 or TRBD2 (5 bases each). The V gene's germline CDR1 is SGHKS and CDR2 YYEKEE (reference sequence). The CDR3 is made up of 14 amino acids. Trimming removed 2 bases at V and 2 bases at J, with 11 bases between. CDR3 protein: CASSLGDGPYEQYF. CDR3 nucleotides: TGTGCCAGCAGCTTAGGGGACGGACCCTACGAGCAGTACTTC.